The 19 T cell receptor beta chains given below trace back to one sample, sequenced in a study of shared clonotypes between healthy human individuals. Sequencing used immunoSEQ multiplex PCR; TCRdb keeps in-frame clones, though not all of them. Found here are 2 million to 2.5 million clones, approximately 94% of them singletons; the top ten hold less than 0.15%. Input material: naive CD4+ T cells sorted from blood. Noted subset: CD45RA+ positively selected. Receptors were obtained from a man aged 18 to 35 in good health.

The rearrangement links TRBV5-1 to TRBJ1-2, with unresolved D. Trimming removed 0 bases from V and 2 bases from J, with 11 bases in between. The CDR3 length is 15 residues. Germline CDR1 is SGHRS and CDR2 is YFSETQ. CDR3 in DNA: TGCGCCAGCAGCTTGGGGGCAGAACTCAACTATGGCTACACCTTC. As protein: CASSLGAELNYGYTF. The complete variable domain, with remaining parts taken from reference TRBV5-1 and TRBJ1-2, reads KAGVTQTPRYLIKTRGQQVTLSCSPISGHRSVSWYQQTPGQGLQFLFEYFSETQRNKGNFPGRFSGRQFSNSRSEMNVSTLELGDSALYLCASSLGAELNYGYTFGSGTRLTVV.

The gene calls are TRBV11-3 and TRBJ2-2; 11 bases fit TRBD2. With 2 bases clipped from V and 6 bases from J, the junction kept 5 bases outside the gene matches. The CDR3 runs 16 residues. CDR1 SGHNT and CDR2 YENEEA come from the germline V gene. The CDR3 reads CASSLHSGRASGELFF. DNA for the CDR3: TGTGCCAGCAGCTTACATAGCGGGAGGGCCTCCGGGGAGCTGTTTTTT.

This clone was detected once. Other DNA sequences from this sample encode an identical CDR3 as well. V gene TRBV5-1 combines with J gene TRBJ2-1; D gene uncertain. In germline, CDR1 is SGHRS, CDR2 YFSETQ. V lost 1 base to trimming and J lost 4 bases, with 6 bases between them. The CDR3 is made up of 13 amino acids. The CDR3 nucleotides read TGCGCCAGCAGCTTGAACACGTACAATGAGCAGTTCTTC. This gives the protein CASSLNTYNEQFF.

The genes are TRBV27 and TRBJ2-2, with a weak D call TRBD1 (5 bases). This CDR3 region has 15 residues. V lost 5 bases, J lost 0 bases, and 10 bases lay in between. The germline gives CDR1 MNHEY, CDR2 SMNVEV (reference sequence). The CDR3 region has the DNA TGTGCCAGCAGTATCAGGGTCGCGAACACCGGGGAGCTGTTTTTT. Translating gives CASSIRVANTGELFF.

The V call is TRBV4-3, the J call TRBJ2-4, with D uncertain. Between the trimmed V and J ends, which lost 0 bases and 7 bases, there was a span of 16 bases. The germline gives CDR1 LGHNA, CDR2 YSLEER. The CDR3 contains 16 residues. The CDR3 DNA is TGCGCCAGCAGCCAAGATCGCTTGGGCGAACGTAACATTCAGTACTTC. Translated: CASSQDRLGERNIQYF.

V usage is TRBV25-1 and J usage is TRBJ1-3; D might be TRBD1 (6 bases). Germline V gene data show CDR1 as MGHDK and CDR2 as SYGVNS. The CDR3 has 14 amino acids. V was clipped by 5 bases and J by 1 base, with 9 bases between them. The CDR3 loop is CASSQGGSGNTIYF. CDR3 DNA sequence: TGTGCCAGCAGTCAAGGGGGGTCTGGAAACACCATATATTTT.

This clone has just one count. The V call is TRBV27, the J call TRBJ1-5; D possibly corresponds to TRBD1 (5 bases). Trimming stripped 6 bases from V and 2 bases from J, with 14 bases between. The CDR3 covers 15 residues. Germline assignment: CDR1 MNHEY and CDR2 SMNVEV (reference sequence). Here the CDR3 DNA reads TGTGCCAGCAGCCCAGGGACGGGGGGCAATCAGCCCCAGCATTTT. Translating gives CASSPGTGGNQPQHF.

This clone has just one count. The genes are TRBV13 and TRBJ2-2, with unresolved D. This CDR3 has 17 residues. Germline V CDR1 and CDR2: PRHDT, FYEKMQ (reference sequence). Trimming took off 2 bases at V and 0 bases at J, with 13 bases between the two ends. This CDR3 reads CASSLRSWSPNTGELFF. CDR3 nucleotide sequence: TGTGCCAGCAGCTTACGGTCCTGGTCCCCGAACACCGGGGAGCTGTTTTTT.

The gene calls are TRBV6-1 and TRBJ1-6; TRBD1 matches 7 bases. Germline lookup yields CDR1 MNHNS and CDR2 SASEGT. The V gene end was trimmed by 3 bases and the J gene end by 6 bases; junction bases not matched to a gene: 2. This CDR3 has 14 residues. The CDR3 is CASSEGTVNSPLHF. The CDR3 nucleotides are TGTGCCAGCAGTGAGGGGACAGTTAATTCACCCCTCCACTTT.

This sequence joins TRBV18 and TRBJ1-1, with 7 bases fitting TRBD1. The V gene's germline CDR1 is KGHSH and CDR2 LQKENI. CDR3 length: 13 residues. The J segment lost 4 bases and the V segment lost 4 bases, leaving 3 bases of the junction unmatched. For the CDR3, the DNA is TGTGCCAGCTCACAACAGGGGAGCACTGAAGCTTTCTTT. Its translation is CASSQQGSTEAFF.

The chain carries TRBV13 and TRBJ2-3, with 8 bases matching TRBD1. CDR1 PRHDT and CDR2 FYEKMQ come from the germline V gene (reference sequence). The V gene end was trimmed by 5 bases and the J gene end by 0 bases; junction bases not matched to a gene: 16. The CDR3 has 19 amino acids. The CDR3 DNA is TGTGCCAGCAGCCTACGAGGGACAGGACGGACCTTTAGCACAGATACGCAGTATTTT. This gives the protein CASSLRGTGRTFSTDTQYF.

The rearrangement joins TRBV1 to TRBJ1-2. TRBV1 is flagged as a pseudogene. The CDR3 has 13 amino acids. Written as DNA, the CDR3 is TGCACCAGCAGCCCCGGGACGCTATATGGCTACACCTTC. Its protein product is CTSSPGTLYGYTF.

The chain has TRBV30 and TRBJ2-5; 12 bases agree with TRBD2. Germline loops: CDR1 GTSNPN, CDR2 SVGIG (reference sequence). The CDR3 consists of 13 residues. V lost 4 bases to trimming and J lost 5 bases; unmatched junction nucleotides: 2. In DNA, the CDR3 is TGTGCCTGGAACCTAGCGGGAGGGGAGACCCAGTACTTC. Amino acid sequence: CAWNLAGGETQYF.

This clone came up once. This rearrangement joins TRBV4-1 to TRBJ1-1; D gene uncertain. The CDR3 loop spans 15 amino acids. Trimming stripped 3 bases from V and 0 bases from J, with 11 bases between. CDR1 and CDR2 from the germline V gene are MGHRA and YSYEKL. The CDR3 DNA reads as TGCGCCAGCAGCCAGGATAGGGTTATGAACACTGAAGCTTTCTTT. The encoded protein is CASSQDRVMNTEAFF.

This clone was seen a single time. V is TRBV20-1 and J is TRBJ1-2; D is unclear. Trimming cost V 7 bases and J 8 bases, with 14 bases left between them. There are 11 residues in the CDR3. In germline, CDR1 is DFQATT, CDR2 SNEGSKA (reference sequence). The CDR3 nucleotides are TGCAGTGTCAGACGAGGCGGCGGCTACACCTTC. Translated, it gives CSVRRGGGYTF.

A remark on this clone: This same CDR3 is encoded by further DNA sequences in the sample. J is TRBJ2-2 and V is TRBV7-9, with 8 bases aligning to TRBD1. After removal of 8 bases from V and 5 bases from J, the junction contained 7 bases not matched to a gene. Looked up from germline, CDR1 is SEHNR and CDR2 is FQNEAQ (reference sequence). The CDR3 runs to 14 residues. CDR3 residues: CASSWDRYTGELFF. In DNA, the CDR3 is TGTGCCAGCTCCTGGGACAGGTATACCGGGGAGCTGTTTTTT.

The chain links TRBV28 to TRBJ1-4; a possible D gene is TRBD1 (5 bases). Germline CDR1 is MDHEN and CDR2 is SYDVKM. Trimming removed 4 bases at V and 0 bases at J, with 9 bases between. CDR3 size: 15 residues. This chain's CDR3 is CASSSTGPTNEKLFF. In DNA form, the CDR3 reads TGTGCCAGCAGTTCTACAGGTCCAACTAATGAAAAACTGTTTTTT.

The V and J genes are TRBV19 and TRBJ1-4, with 8 bases fitting TRBD1. CDR3 length: 16 amino acids. Germline assignment: CDR1 LNHDA and CDR2 SQIVND (reference sequence). V lost 5 bases and J lost 2; bases outside the gene matches: 7. The CDR3 sequence: CASSLQGAATNEKLFF. The CDR3, as DNA: TGTGCCAGTAGTTTGCAGGGGGCTGCGACTAATGAAAAACTGTTTTTT.

This clone was found a few times. The chain joins TRBV28 to TRBJ1-6; 7 nucleotides align to TRBD1. V lost 5 bases to trimming and J lost 8 bases; unmatched junction nucleotides: 9. The CDR3 sequence is 15 residues long. Germline values: CDR1 MDHEN, CDR2 SYDVKM. The CDR3 nucleotides read TGTGCCAGCAGTATAAACAGGGGTGGTGATTCACCCCTCCACTTT. It yields the protein CASSINRGGDSPLHF. Combining the CDR3 with reference TRBV28 and TRBJ1-6 gives the whole variable domain DVKVTQSSRYLVKRTGEKVFLECVQDMDHENMFWYRQDPGLGLRLIYFSYDVKMKEKGDIPEGYSVSREKKERFSLILESASTNQTSMYLCASSINRGGDSPLHFGNGTRLTVT.